In its sample, the clone carrying this T cell receptor beta chain was seen many times. Its antigen is as yet unknown. Germline V gives CDR1 SGHAT, CDR2 FQNNGV. Losses at the gene ends were 1 base for V and 4 bases for J; bases not matched to a gene: 5. This CDR3 has 15 residues. This sample is part of a study of T-cell reconstitution after alpha-beta-depleted transplantation in children. Notes on the study in general: Approximately two months post-transplant, alpha-beta T cells reportedly originated from several hundred expanded graft clones. Recipient T cells and thymic progenitors that survived gave rise to the high TCRbeta diversity observed at day 60 in some patients. The authors attributed T-cell counts and diversity one year after transplant mostly to newly produced T cells.

Unique molecular identifiers were used in preparing the TCRbeta library. TCRdb fed the PCR reads into MiXCR, producing one record per CDR3 protein. The sample consists of a few hundred thousand distinct CDR3 sequences, roughly 6.6% of them appearing once. V is TRBV11-2 and J is TRBJ2-5; 8 positions agree with TRBD2. The sample was PBMCs, taken before TCRalphabeta/CD19-depleted stem cell transplant. The origin of this receptor is a boy aged 2 to 9 with acute lymphoblastic leukemia, due to receive a stem cell transplant. The CDR3 bases are TGTGCCAGCAGCTTAGTGCTAGCGGGCGGAGAGACCCAGTACTTC. This gives the protein CASSLVLAGGETQYF.